This T cell receptor (beta chain) emerged from a study of T cell responses to AZD1222 COVID-19 vaccine listed by TCRdb under 2021. Notes on the research overall: Because spike-specific TCR depth and breadth did not differ between the two schedules, AZD1222 recipients who got a second dose at roughly 4 weeks were pooled with those who got a second dose at roughly 12 weeks. TCR sequencing covered over 230 trial participants: some 210 given two doses of AZD1222 and approximately 26 given two doses of MenACWY control vaccine. Enrollment into the trials was organized by age into subgroups of 18-55, 56-69 and 70-plus years, and those subgroups contained around 150, 28 and 57 TCR-sequenced participants, respectively. Overall study results and their limits: In the small 56-69-year group, the increase in depth fell short of significance, most likely because of low power. Epitopes outside the regions mutated in the B.1.351 and B.1.1.7 variants were reportedly recognized by nearly half of the unique spike-specific TCRs. Only a handful of AZD1222 recipients were SARS-CoV-2 seropositive at baseline, limiting conclusions about previously exposed vaccinees. Because no day 14 peak-response samples were available, the repertoires could be characterized only after the peak T cell response. Spike-specific TCR breadth and depth rose significantly after two AZD1222 doses compared with day 0 and with MenACWY recipients. Participants were mostly white British and included more females than males, and it was suggested by the authors that clonal diversity may have been underestimated. The vaccine-associated CD4 TCRs covered the entire spike protein, and the dominant responses fell in regions 160-218 and 743-854.

V sheds 6 bases and J sheds 7 bases, leaving 13 bases between their ends. Taken from cysteine to phenylalanine, the CDR3 has 13 residues. Just CDR3 DNA is preserved here, 39 bases in frame from base 1. Details on this clone: Its antigen remains unidentified. No per-base quality is available; no much larger clone lies one base away.

This sample's time point label indicates: baseline before first vaccination. Vaccinee samples were obtained from the UK trials COV001 and COV002, which included a single-blind randomized controlled phase 2/3 trial of AZD1222 (ChAdOx1 nCoV-19) in healthy adults. Trial participant PBMC samples were collected at day 0 and day 28 after the second dose for TCRbeta chain sequencing. The CDR3 regions of human TCRbeta chains were subjected to immunosequencing. In the authors' own workflow: TCRs in the repertoires were compared against a reference library of SARS-CoV-2-specific TCRs that had been generated with the MIRA antigen-specificity platform. Breadth was defined as the fraction of unique TCRs that were SARS-CoV-2-associated, and depth was defined as the fraction of total T cells that were SARS-CoV-2-associated. Using the MIRA data, each spike-specific TCR was assigned both to the spike region to which the TCR was reactive and to a CD4 or CD8 class. Log10-transformed breadth and depth values were compared by one-way ANOVA with Sidak's multiple comparisons tests. What TCRdb holds here is the immuneACCESS table cut down to in-frame rearrangements. Part of the clones is not present; checked against another copy, under half of the missing clones reflect an unresolved V gene, and the others are unexplained. That table furnishes V, J and clone size, whereas the DNA furnished D and trimming. The table for this sample lists around 140,000 clones; 80% to 90% of them were counted only once. The top ten clonotypes cover under 2% of the sample.

This material consisted of peripheral blood, taken on day 0 of AZD1222 vaccination. The chain employs TRBV12-3 or TRBV12-4 and TRBJ1-5; the D gene is not confidently resolved. This sequence was found in an adult in good health. The DNA sequence follows: TGTGCCAGCAGCCGGACCTGGGCACAGCCCCAGCATTTT. The resulting protein is CASSRTWAQPQHF.